Detailed here is one T cell receptor (beta chain). Its specificity is not known. The data were obtained in a study of cytomegalovirus exposure and HLA in healthy donors. Study results and caveats: Later analysis placed DRB1 highest and HLA-C lowest in TCR association rates, which differed by HLA locus.

CDR3 length: 15 residues. Germline V lookup: CDR1 SGHAT, CDR2 FQNNGV. Trimming cost V 6 bases and J 3 bases; bases outside gene matches: 2. Primers: 60 Vbeta forward and 13 Jbeta reverse. Assay: immunoSEQ multiplex PCR; the TCRdb copy retains only in-frame clones and omits some. The sample lists 150,000 to 200,000 clones; roughly 87% were seen once. The sample comprised PBMCs. The chain recombines TRBV11-2 with TRBJ2-2, with 12 bases that match TRBD2. The receptor was derived from a man aged 50 or older in good health and CMV-seropositive. As DNA, the CDR3 is TGTGCCAGCAGGACTAGCGGGGGTTACACCGGGGAGCTGTTTTTT. Its protein product is CASRTSGGYTGELFF. Full variable domain (outside the CDR3, taken from reference TRBV11-2 and TRBJ2-2): EAGVAQSPRYKIIEKRQSVAFWCNPISGHATLYWYQQILGQGPKLLIQFQNNGVVDDSQLPKDRFSAERLKGVDSTLKIQPAKLEDSAVYLCASRTSGGYTGELFFGEGSRLTVL.